This TCR beta chain appears in the sequencing data of a study of cytomegalovirus exposure and HLA in healthy donors. Germline V gene sequence: CDR1 MNHNY, CDR2 SVGAGI (reference sequence). V lost 7 bases and J lost 5; bases outside the gene matches: 8. CDR3 size: 14 residues. Study observations and caveats: The CMV antigen specificity of three CMV-associated chains was confirmed through in vitro analysis. Reports described diagnosis of cytomegalovirus status by the classifier as highly specific and sensitive. Sequences of the TCR beta chain were said to predict the HLA-A and HLA-B alleles of most subjects accurately. The study dropped some indistinguishable V segments, TRBV6-2 and TRBV6-3 among them.

To note about this clone: Antigen: not known.

PCR employed 60 Vbeta and 13 Jbeta primers. Generated by immunoSEQ multiplex PCR, the TCRdb table keeps only in-frame clones and is missing some. The sample shows around 140,000 clones, 78% of them seen only once. The rearrangement joins TRBV6-6 to TRBJ2-5; 9 nucleotides match TRBD1. The receptor comes from a female donor in good health and CMV-seronegative. The sequenced material came from PBMCs. The CDR3 loop is CASTSGTGLETQYF. DNA of the CDR3: TGTGCCAGCACCTCCGGGACAGGGTTGGAGACCCAGTACTTC.